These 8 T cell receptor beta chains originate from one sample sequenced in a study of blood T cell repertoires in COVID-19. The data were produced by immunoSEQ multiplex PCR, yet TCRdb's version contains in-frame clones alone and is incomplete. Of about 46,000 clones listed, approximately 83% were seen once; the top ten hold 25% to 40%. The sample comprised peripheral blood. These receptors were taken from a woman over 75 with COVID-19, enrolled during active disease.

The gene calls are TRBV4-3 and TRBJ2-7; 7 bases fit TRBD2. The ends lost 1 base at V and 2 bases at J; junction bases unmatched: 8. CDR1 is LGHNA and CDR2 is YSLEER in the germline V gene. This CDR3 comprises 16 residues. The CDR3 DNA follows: TGCGCCAGCAGCCAAGGGACAACTAGCGTTGCCTACGAGCAGTACTTC. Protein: CASSQGTTSVAYEQYF.

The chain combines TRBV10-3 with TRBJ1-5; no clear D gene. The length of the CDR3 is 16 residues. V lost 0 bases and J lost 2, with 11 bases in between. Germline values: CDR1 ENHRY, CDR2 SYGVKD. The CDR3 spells CAISESYGGGNQPQHF. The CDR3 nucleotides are TGTGCCATCAGTGAGTCGTACGGAGGAGGCAATCAGCCCCAGCATTTT.

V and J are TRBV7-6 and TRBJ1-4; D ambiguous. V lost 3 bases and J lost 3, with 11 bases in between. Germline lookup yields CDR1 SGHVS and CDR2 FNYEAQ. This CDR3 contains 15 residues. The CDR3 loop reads CASSLTEQSNEKLFF. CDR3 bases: TGTGCCAGCAGCTTGACGGAGCAGTCTAATGAAAAACTGTTTTTT. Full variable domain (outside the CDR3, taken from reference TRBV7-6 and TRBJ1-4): GAGVSQSPRYKVTKRGQDVALRCDPISGHVSLYWYRQALGQGPEFLTYFNYEAQQDKSGLPNDRFSAERPEGSISTLTIQRTEQRDSAMYRCASSLTEQSNEKLFFGSGTQLSVL.

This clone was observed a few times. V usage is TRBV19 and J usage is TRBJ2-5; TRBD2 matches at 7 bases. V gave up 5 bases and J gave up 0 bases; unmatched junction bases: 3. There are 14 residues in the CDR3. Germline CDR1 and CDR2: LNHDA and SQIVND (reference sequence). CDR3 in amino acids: CASSPLADQETQYF. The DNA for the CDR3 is TGTGCCAGTAGTCCCCTAGCGGACCAAGAGACCCAGTACTTC.

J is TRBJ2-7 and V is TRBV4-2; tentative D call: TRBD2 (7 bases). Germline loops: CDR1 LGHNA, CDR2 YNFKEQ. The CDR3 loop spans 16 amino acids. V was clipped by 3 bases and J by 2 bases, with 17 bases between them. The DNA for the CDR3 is TGTGCCAGCAGCCAGGACAGCGGGACTGTTGCCTACGAGCAGTACTTC. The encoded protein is CASSQDSGTVAYEQYF.

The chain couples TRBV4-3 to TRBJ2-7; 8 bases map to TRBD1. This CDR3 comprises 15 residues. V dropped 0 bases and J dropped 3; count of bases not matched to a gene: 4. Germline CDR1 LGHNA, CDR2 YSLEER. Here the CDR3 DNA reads TGCGCCAGCAGCCAAGATGGGACAGGAAGCTACGAGCAGTACTTC. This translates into CASSQDGTGSYEQYF.

CDR3 sequence (DNA): TGTGCCAGCAGCGTAGTGGGCGTAGATCCCTATGGCTACACCTTC. Amino acids: CASSVVGVDPYGYTF. This sequence joins TRBV9 and TRBJ1-2; no firm D call. Trimming stripped 0 bases from V and 4 bases from J, with 13 bases between. Germline V gene sequence: CDR1 SGDLS, CDR2 YYNGEE. This CDR3 spans 15 amino acids.

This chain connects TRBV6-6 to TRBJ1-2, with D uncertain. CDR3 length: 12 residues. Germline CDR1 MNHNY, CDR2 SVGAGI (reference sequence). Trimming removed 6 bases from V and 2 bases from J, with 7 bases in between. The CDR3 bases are TGTGCCAGCAGACTAGACAACTATGGCTACACCTTC. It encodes CASRLDNYGYTF.